This T cell receptor beta chain was sequenced for a study of response to subunit inactivated influenza vaccine. General study results and limits: The authors suggested that every seasonal influenza vaccination recruits few new T cells.

In the case of this clonotype: Its antigen is unidentified.

TCRdb re-called the RT-PCR reads with MiXCR, one entry per CDR3 protein. Among around 200,000 distinct CDR3 sequences listed, about a tenth were seen once. The sequence was obtained from a man aged 50 or older who received an inactivated influenza vaccine. This material consisted of non-naive T cells sorted from PBMCs, taken on the day of vaccination.

The CDR3 loop reads CATSDFGGNNEQFF. CDR3 nucleotide sequence: TGTGCCACCAGTGATTTTGGAGGAAACAATGAGCAGTTCTTC. The rearrangement uses TRBV24-1 and TRBJ2-1; D may be TRBD2 (5 bases). Germline V gives CDR1 KGHDR, CDR2 SFDVKD. Between the trimmed V and J ends, which lost 1 base and 5 bases, there was a span of 8 bases. This CDR3 contains 14 residues.